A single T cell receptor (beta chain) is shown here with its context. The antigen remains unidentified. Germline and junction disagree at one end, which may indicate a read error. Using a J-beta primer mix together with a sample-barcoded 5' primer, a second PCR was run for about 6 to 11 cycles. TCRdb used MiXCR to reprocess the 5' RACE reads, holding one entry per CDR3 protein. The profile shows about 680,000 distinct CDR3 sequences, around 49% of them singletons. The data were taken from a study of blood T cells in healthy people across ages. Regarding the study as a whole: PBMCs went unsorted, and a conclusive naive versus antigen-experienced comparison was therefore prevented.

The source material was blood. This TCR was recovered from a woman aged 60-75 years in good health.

CDR3 DNA sequence: TGTGCTAGCATCCCTCAGGGGCTGGACTACGAGCAGTTCTTC. It specifies CASIPQGLDYEQFF. The chain carries TRBV7-8 and TRBJ2-1, with D perhaps assigned TRBD1 or TRBD2 (6 bases each). The length of the CDR3 is 14 residues. CDR1 is SGHVS, CDR2 FQNEAQ, per germline.